This T cell receptor beta chain was recorded in a study of CD4+ T cells in melanoma. Overall study results and limits: A reported correlation linked neoantigen-specific CD4+ T cells to CD8+, macrophage and B cell function. Neoantigen-specific CD4+ T cells in melanoma reportedly had diverse differentiation states.

Here immunoSEQ multiplex PCR was the method, and the copy in TCRdb shows in-frame clones only, minus some. This sample has some 120,000 clones; around 92% occur once, and the top ten carry 3.3%. This clone was recorded a few times. What it binds is not known. The CDR3 loop spans 13 amino acids. V dropped 10 bases and J dropped 6; count of bases not matched to a gene: 6. Germline V CDR1 and CDR2: SNHLY, FYNNEI. The origin of this receptor is a human donor with melanoma. The sample consisted of peripheral blood. The chain is built from TRBV2 and TRBJ1-6; 7 positions agree with TRBD1. The CDR3 nucleotides read TGTGCCACAACAGGGGAGGGTAATTCACCCCTCCACTTT. It translates to CATTGEGNSPLHF.